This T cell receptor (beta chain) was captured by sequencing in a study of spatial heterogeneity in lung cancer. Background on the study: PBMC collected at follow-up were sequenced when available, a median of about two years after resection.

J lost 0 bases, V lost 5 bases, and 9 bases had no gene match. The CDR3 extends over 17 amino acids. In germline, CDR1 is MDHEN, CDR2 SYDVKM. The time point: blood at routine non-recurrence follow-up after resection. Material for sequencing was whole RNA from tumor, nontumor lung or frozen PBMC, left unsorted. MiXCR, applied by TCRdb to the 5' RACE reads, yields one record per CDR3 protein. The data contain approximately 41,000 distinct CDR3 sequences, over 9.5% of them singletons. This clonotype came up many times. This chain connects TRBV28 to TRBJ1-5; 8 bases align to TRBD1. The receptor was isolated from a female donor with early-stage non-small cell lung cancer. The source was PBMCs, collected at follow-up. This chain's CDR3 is CASSPDREGYSNQPQHF. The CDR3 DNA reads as TGTGCCAGCAGTCCGGACAGGGAAGGCTATAGCAATCAGCCCCAGCATTTT.